This entry is about one TCR beta chain. Its antigen is unknown. The method was immunoSEQ multiplex PCR; TCRdb's version includes in-frame clones alone and lacks a portion of them. The data show about 2 million clones, approximately 94% seen once. Naive CD8 isolation took CD45RO-negative cells positively selected for CCR7 and excluded terminally differentiated effector memory CD45RA+ cells. The CDR3 has 13 residues. From germline, CDR1 is WNHNN and CDR2 SYGVQD (reference sequence). Trimming cost V 9 bases and J 0 bases; bases outside gene matches: 4. This sample was taken from a study of shared clonotypes between healthy human individuals. Across the whole study: A couple of female and three male donors aged 18 to 49 were enrolled.

Findings and limits, study-wide: The study generally estimated greater richness for naive than memory subsets.

Sequencing used naive CD8+ T cells sorted from blood. This receptor was taken from a young man in good health. The rearrangement links TRBV10-1 to TRBJ1-1; TRBD1 aligns across 7 bases. The CDR3 here is CASRDSLNTEAFF. The CDR3 DNA is TGCGCCAGTCGGGACAGCCTGAACACTGAAGCTTTCTTT.